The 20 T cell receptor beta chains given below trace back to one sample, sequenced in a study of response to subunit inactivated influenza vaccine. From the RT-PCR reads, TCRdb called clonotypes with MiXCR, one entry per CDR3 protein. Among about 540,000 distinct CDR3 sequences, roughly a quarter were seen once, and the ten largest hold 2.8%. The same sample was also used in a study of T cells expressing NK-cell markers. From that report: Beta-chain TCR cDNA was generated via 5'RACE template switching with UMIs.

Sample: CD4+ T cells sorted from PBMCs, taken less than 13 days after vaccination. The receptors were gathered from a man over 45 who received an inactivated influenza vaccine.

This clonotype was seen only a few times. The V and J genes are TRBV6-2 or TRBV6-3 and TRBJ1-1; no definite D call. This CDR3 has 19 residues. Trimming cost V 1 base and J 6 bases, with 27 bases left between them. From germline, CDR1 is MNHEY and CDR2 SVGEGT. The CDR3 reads CASSYYPSLTGMVRSEAFF. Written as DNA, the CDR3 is TGTGCCAGCAGTTACTACCCCTCTCTGACGGGGATGGTTCGCTCTGAAGCTTTCTTT.

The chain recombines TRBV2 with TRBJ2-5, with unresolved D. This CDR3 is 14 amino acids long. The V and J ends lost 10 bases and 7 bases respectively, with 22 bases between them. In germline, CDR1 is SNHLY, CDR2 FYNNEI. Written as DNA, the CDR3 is TGTGCCACCCAAGCCATCACCTCCCTGGGGACCCAGTACTTC. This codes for CATQAITSLGTQYF.

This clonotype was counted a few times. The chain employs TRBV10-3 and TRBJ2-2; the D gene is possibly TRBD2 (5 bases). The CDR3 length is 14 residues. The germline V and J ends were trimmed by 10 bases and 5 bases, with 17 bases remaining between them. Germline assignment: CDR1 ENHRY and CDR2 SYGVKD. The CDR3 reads CATVGDLGTGELFF. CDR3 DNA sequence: TGTGCCACCGTGGGAGACCTGGGGACCGGGGAGCTGTTTTTT.

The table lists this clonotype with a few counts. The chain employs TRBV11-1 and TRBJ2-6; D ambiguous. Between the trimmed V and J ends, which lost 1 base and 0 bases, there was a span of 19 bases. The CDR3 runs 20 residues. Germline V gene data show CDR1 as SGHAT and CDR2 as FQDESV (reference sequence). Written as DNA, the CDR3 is TGTGCCAGCAGCTTAGTACAGATCACACACTATTTCTCTGGGGCCAACGTCCTGACTTTC. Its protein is CASSLVQITHYFSGANVLTF.

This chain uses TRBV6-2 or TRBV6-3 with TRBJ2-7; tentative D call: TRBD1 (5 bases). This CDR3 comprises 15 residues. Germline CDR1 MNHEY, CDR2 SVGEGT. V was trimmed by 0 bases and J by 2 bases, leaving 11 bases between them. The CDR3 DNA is TGTGCCAGCAGTTACTCGATTTGGACAACCTACGAGCAGTACTTC. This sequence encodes CASSYSIWTTYEQYF.

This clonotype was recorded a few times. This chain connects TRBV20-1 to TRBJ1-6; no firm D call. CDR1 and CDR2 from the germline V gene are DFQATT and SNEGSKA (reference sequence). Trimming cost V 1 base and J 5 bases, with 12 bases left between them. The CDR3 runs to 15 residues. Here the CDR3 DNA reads TGCAGTGCTAGAGCAGGAGGGAGTCATAATTCACCCCTCCACTTT. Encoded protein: CSARAGGSHNSPLHF.

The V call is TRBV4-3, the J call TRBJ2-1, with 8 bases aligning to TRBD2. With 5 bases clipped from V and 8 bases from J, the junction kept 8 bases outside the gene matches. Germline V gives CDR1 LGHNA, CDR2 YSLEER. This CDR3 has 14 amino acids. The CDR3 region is CASSDRGGGDEQFF. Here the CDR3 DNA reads TGCGCCAGCAGCGACCGGGGGGGTGGAGATGAGCAGTTCTTC.

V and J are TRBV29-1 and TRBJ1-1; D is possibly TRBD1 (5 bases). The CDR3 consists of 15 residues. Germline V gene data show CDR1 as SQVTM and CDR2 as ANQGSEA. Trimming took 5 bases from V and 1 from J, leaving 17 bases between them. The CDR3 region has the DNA TGCAGCGTTCGAAAACCGGGGCTAGCGAACACTGAAGCTTTCTTT. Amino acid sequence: CSVRKPGLANTEAFF.

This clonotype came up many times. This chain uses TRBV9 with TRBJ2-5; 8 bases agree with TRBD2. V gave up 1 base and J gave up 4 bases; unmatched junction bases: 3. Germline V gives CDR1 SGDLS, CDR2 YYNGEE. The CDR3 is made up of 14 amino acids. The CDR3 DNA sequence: TGTGCCAGCAGCGTAATGAGCGGGGGAGAGACCCAGTACTTC. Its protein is CASSVMSGGETQYF.

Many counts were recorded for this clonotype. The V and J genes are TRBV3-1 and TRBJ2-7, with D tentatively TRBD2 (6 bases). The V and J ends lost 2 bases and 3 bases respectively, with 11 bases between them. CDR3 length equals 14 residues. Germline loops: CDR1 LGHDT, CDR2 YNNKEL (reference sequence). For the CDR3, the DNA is TGTGCCAGCAGCCAATTGGCGGGGCTCTACGAGCAGTACTTC. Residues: CASSQLAGLYEQYF.

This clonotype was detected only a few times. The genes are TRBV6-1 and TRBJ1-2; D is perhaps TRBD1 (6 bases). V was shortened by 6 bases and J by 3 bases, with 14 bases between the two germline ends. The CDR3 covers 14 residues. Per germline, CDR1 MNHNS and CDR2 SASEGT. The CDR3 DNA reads TGTGCCAGCAGAGAGTGGGGACACTACTATGGCTACACCTTC. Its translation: CASREWGHYYGYTF.

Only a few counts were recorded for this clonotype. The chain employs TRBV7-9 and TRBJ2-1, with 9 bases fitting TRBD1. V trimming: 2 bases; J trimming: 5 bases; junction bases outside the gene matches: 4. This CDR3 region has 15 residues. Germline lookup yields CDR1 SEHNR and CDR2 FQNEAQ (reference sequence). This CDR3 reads CASSLYRDRDNEQFF. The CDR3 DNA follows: TGTGCCAGCAGCTTATATCGGGACAGGGACAATGAGCAGTTCTTC.

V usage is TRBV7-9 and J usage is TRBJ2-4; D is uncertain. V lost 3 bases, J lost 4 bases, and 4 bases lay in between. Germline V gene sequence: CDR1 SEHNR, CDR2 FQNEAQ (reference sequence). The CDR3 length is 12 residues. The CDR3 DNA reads TGTGCCAGCAGCTTGATGAAAAACATTCAGTACTTC. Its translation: CASSLMKNIQYF.

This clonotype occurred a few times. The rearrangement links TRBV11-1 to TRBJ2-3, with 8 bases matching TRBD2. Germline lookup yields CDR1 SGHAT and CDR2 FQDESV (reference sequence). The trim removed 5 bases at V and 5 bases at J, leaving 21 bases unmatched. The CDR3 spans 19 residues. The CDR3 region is CASSPRGFSGRRWGDTQYF. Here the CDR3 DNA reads TGTGCCAGCAGCCCCCGCGGGTTCAGCGGGAGACGCTGGGGAGATACGCAGTATTTT.

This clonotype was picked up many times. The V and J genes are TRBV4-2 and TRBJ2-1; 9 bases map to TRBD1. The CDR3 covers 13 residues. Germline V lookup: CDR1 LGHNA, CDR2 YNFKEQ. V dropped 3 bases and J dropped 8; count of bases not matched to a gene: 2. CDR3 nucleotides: TGTGCCAGCAGCCATCGACAGGGGGATGAGCAGTTCTTC. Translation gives CASSHRQGDEQFF.

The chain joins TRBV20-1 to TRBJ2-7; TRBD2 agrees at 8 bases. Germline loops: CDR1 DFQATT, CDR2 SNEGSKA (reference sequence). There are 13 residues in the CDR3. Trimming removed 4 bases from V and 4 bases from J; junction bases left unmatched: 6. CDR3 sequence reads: CSANSGIRYEQYF. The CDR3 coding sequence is TGCAGTGCTAATAGCGGGATCCGTTACGAGCAGTACTTC.

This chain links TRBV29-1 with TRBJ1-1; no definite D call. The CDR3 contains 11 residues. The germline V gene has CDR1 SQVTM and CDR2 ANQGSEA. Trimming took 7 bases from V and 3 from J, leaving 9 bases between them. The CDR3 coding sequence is TGCAGCGCACAGTGGGACACTGAAGCTTTCTTT. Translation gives CSAQWDTEAFF.

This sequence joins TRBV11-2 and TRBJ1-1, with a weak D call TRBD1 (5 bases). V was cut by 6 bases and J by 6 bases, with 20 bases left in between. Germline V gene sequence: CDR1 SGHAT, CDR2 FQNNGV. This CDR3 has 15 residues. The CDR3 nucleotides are TGTGCCAGCAGTAAAGCGCGGCCAGGGAATGCTGAAGCTTTCTTT. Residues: CASSKARPGNAEAFF.

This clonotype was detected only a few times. DNA for the CDR3: TGTGCCATCAGTGAGTCCCACAGTGCAGGCGAGACCCAGTACTTC. Translated: CAISESHSAGETQYF. J is TRBJ2-5 and V is TRBV10-3; no reliable D call. CDR1 ENHRY and CDR2 SYGVKD come from the germline V gene. The CDR3 spans 15 residues. V was cut by 0 bases and J by 5 bases, with 13 bases left in between.

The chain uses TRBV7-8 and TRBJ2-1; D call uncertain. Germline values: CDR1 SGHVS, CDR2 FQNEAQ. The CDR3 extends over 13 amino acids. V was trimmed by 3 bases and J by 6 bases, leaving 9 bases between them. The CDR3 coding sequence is TGTGCCAGCAGCTTCGTAATGGCCAATGAGCAGTTCTTC. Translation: CASSFVMANEQFF.